The TCR beta chain described here comes from a study of blood T cell repertoires in COVID-19. In the study overall: Samples representing acute and convalescent COVID-19 were sourced from the United States, Italy and Spain. Nucleic acid was either cDNA or gDNA, and it came from T cells, B-cell-depleted T cells, or PBMCs.

The germline gives CDR1 SGHTA, CDR2 FQGNSA. The CDR3 length is 15 residues. Trimming cost V 2 bases and J 4 bases; bases outside gene matches: 7. As originally analysed: Reference gene primers were amplified, and this amplification served to estimate nucleated cell counts. Clones were sequenced by immunoSEQ multiplex PCR, and TCRdb holds only the in-frame ones, with some missing. V and J calls and clone size follow that table, whereas D and trimming were derived from the DNA. The sample shows approximately 75,000 clones, around 74% of them seen only once. The sequence was obtained from a human donor with acute or convalescent COVID-19. The donor label of this sample is uncertain. The sequencing input was peripheral blood. This sequence joins TRBV7-2 and TRBJ2-5, with 7 bases lining up with TRBD2. CDR3: CASSLSGGGGETQYF. The CDR3 DNA is TGTGCCAGCAGCTTATCGGGGGGAGGCGGAGAGACCCAGTACTTC.